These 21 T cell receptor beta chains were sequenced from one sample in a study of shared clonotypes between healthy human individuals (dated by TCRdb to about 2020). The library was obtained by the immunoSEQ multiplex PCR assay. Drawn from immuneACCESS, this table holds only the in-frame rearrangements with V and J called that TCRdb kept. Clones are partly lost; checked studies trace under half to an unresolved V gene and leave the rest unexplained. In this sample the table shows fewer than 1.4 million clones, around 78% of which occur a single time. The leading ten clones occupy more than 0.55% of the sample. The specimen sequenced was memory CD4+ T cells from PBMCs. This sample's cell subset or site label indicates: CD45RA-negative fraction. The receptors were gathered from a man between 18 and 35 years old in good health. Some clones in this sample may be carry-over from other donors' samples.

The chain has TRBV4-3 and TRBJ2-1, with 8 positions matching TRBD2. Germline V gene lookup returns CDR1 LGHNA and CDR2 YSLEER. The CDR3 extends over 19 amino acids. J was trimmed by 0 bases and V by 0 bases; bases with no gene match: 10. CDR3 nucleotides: TGCGCCAGCAGCCAAGATTTAGTCGGGAGGGGGAGCTCCTACAATGAGCAGTTCTTC. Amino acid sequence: CASSQDLVGRGSSYNEQFF.

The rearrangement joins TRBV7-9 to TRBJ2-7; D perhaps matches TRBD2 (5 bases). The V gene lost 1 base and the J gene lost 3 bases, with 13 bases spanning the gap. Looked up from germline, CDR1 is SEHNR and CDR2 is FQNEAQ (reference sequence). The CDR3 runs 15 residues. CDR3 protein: CASSLVSSGGYEQYF. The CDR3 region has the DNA TGTGCCAGCAGCTTAGTGTCGAGCGGAGGCTACGAGCAGTACTTC. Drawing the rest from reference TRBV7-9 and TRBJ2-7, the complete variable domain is DTGVSQNPRHKITKRGQNVTFRCDPISEHNRLYWYRQTLGQGPEFLTYFQNEAQLEKSRLLSDRFSAERPKGSFSTLEIQRTEQGDSAMYLCASSLVSSGGYEQYFGPGTRLTVT.

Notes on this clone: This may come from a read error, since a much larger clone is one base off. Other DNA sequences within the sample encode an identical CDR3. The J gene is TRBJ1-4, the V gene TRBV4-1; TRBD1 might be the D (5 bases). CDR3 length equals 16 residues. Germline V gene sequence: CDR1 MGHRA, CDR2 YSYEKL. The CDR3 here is CASSQDVGGAGEKLFF. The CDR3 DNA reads TGCGCCAGCAGCCAAGACGTGGGAGGGGCCGGGGAAAAGCTGTTTTTT.

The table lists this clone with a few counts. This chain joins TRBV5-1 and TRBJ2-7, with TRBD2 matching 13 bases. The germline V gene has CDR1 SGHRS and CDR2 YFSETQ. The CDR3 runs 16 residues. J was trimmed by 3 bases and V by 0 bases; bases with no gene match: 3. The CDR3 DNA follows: TGCGCCAGCAGCTTGGGGACTAGCGGGAGCGGCTACGAGCAGTACTTC. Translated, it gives CASSLGTSGSGYEQYF. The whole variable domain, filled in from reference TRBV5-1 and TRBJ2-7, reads KAGVTQTPRYLIKTRGQQVTLSCSPISGHRSVSWYQQTPGQGLQFLFEYFSETQRNKGNFPGRFSGRQFSNSRSEMNVSTLELGDSALYLCASSLGTSGSGYEQYFGPGTRLTVT.

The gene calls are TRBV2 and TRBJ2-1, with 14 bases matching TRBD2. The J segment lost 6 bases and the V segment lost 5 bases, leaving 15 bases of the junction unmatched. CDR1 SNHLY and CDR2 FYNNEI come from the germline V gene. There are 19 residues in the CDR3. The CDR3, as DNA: TGTGCCAGCAGTACCAACTGGGGACTAGCGGGAGAGAGGGGCAATGAGCAGTTCTTC. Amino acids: CASSTNWGLAGERGNEQFF.

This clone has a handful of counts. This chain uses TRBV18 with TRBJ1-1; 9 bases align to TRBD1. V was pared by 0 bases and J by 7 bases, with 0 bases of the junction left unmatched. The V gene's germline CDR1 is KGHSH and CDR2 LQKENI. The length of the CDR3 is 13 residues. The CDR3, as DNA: TGTGCCAGCTCACCACCGGACAGGGGTGAAGCTTTCTTT. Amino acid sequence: CASSPPDRGEAFF.

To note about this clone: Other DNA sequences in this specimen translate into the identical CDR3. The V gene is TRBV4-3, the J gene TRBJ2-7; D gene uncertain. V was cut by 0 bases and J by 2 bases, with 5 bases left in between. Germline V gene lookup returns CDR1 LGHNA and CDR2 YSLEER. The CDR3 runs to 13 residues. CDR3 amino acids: CASSQDLPYEQYF. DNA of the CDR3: TGCGCCAGCAGCCAAGATCTCCCCTACGAGCAGTACTTC.

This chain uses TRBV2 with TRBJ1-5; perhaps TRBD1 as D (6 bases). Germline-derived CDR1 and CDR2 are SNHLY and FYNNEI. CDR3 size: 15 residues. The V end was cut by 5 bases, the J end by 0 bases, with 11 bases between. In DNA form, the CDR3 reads TGTGCCAGCAGTCCTAGGGGGTATAGCAATCAGCCCCAGCATTTT. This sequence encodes CASSPRGYSNQPQHF. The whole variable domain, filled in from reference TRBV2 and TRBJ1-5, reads EPEVTQTPSHQVTQMGQEVILRCVPISNHLYFYWYRQILGQKVEFLVSFYNNEISEKSEIFDDQFSVERPDGSNFTLKIRSTKLEDSAMYFCASSPRGYSNQPQHFGDGTRLSIL.

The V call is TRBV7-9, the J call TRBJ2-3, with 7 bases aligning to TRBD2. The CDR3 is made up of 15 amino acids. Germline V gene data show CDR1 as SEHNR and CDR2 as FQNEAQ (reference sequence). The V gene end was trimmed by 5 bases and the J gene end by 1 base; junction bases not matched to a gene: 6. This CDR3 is CASSRGAGGTDTQYF. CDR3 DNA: TGTGCCAGCAGCCGTGGGGCGGGAGGCACAGATACGCAGTATTTT.

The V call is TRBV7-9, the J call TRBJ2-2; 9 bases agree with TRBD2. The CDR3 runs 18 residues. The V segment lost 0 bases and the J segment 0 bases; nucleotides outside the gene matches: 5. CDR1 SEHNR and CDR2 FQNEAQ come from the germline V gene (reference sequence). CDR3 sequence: CASSLAVTSGSNTGELFF. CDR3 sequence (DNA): TGTGCCAGCAGCTTAGCCGTGACTAGCGGATCGAACACCGGGGAGCTGTTTTTT.

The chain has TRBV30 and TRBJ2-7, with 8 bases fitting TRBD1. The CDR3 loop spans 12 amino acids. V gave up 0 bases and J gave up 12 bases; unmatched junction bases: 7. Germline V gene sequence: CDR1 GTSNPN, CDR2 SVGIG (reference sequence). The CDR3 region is CAWSVTGDLRYF. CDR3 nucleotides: TGTGCCTGGAGTGTGACAGGGGACCTTAGGTACTTC.

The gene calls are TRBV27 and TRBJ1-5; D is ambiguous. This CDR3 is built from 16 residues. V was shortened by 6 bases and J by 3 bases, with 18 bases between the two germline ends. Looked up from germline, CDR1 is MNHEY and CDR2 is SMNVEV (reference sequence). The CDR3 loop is CASRQSSGSFNQPQHF. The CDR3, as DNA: TGTGCCAGCAGACAAAGTTCCGGGTCTTTCAATCAGCCCCAGCATTTT.

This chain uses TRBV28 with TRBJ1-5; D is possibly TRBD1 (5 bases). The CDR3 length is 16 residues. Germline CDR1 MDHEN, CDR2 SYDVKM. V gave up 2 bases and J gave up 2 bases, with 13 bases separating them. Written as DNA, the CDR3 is TGTGCCAGCAGTTTAGTTGGGACGGCGGGCAATCAGCCCCAGCATTTT. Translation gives CASSLVGTAGNQPQHF.

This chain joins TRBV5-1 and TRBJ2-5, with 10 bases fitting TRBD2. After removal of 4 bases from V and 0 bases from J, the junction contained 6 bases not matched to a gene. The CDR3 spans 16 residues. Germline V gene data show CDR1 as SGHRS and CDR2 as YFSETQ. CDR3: CASSVPSGRYQETQYF. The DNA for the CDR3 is TGCGCCAGCAGCGTCCCTAGCGGGAGATACCAAGAGACCCAGTACTTC.

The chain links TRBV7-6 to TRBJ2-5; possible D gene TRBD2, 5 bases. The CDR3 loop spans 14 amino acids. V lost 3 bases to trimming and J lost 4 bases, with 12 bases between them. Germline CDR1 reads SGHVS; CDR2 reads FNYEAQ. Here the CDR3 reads CASSFTPGRETQYF. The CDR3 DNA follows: TGTGCCAGCAGCTTCACCCCGGGGAGAGAGACCCAGTACTTC.

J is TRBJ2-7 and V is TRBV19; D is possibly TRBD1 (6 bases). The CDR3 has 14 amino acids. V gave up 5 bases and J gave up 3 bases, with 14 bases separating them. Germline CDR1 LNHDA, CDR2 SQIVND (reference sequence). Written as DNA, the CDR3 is TGTGCCAGTAGTCCCGGCAGGGGCCGCTACGAGCAGTACTTC. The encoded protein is CASSPGRGRYEQYF.

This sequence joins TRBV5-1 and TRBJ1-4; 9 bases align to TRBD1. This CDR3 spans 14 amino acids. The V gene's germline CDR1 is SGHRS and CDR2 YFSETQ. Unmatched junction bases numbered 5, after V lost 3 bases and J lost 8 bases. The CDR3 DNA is TGCGCCAGCAGCTGGGGACAGGGAGGCGAAAAACTGTTTTTT. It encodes CASSWGQGGEKLFF.

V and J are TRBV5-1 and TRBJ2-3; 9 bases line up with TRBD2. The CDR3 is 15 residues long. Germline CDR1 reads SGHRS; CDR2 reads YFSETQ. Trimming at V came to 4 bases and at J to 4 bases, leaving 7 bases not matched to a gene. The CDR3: CASSVGSGRPDTQYF. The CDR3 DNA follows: TGCGCCAGCAGCGTAGGTAGCGGGAGACCAGATACGCAGTATTTT.

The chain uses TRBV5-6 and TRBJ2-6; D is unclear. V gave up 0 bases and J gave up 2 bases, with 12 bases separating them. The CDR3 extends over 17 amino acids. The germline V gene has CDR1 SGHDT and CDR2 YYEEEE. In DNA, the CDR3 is TGTGCCAGCAGCTTGGTCTACATTAGGGCTGGGGCCAACGTCCTGACTTTC. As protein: CASSLVYIRAGANVLTF.

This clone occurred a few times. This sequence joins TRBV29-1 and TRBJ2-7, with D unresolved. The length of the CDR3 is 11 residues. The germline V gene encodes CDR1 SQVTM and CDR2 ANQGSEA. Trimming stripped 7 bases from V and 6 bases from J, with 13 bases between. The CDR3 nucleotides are TGCAGCGCACGCTCGACTGGCGAGCAGTACTTC. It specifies CSARSTGEQYF.

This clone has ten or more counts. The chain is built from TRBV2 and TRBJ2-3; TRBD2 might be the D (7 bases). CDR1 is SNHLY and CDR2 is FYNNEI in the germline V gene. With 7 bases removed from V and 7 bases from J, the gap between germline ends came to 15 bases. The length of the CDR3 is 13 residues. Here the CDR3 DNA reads TGTGCCAGCACAGGGGAGGGCGGGAATACGCAGTATTTT. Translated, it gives CASTGEGGNTQYF.